The next 25 T cell receptor beta chains were all read from a single sample in a study of blood T cells in healthy people across ages. A sample-barcoded 5' primer and a J-beta primer mix were used in a second PCR of roughly 7 to 11 cycles. TCRdb itself ran the 5' RACE reads through MiXCR, one entry per CDR3 protein. This sample yields hundreds of thousands of distinct CDR3 sequences, of which around 50% are seen a single time; roughly 14% belongs to the top ten. The sequencing input was blood. The receptors originated from a woman aged 80 or over in good health.

This clonotype was counted only a few times. The CDR3 nucleotides are TGTGCCAGCAGCCCACCTATAGTAATTGGCGAGCAGTACTTC. Amino acid sequence: CASSPPIVIGEQYF. The V call is TRBV7-9, the J call TRBJ2-4, with D uncertain. The end of the DNA aligns better with TRBJ2-7, so the J call may be wrong. CDR1 and CDR2 (germline): SEHNR, FQNEAQ (reference sequence). This CDR3 comprises 14 residues.

This clonotype showed up just a few times. This chain connects TRBV20-1 to TRBJ2-2, with 7 positions matching TRBD1. CDR1 DFQATT and CDR2 SNEGSKA come from the germline V gene (reference sequence). CDR3 length equals 15 residues. Germline trimming cut 1 base from V and 1 base from J; bases unmatched to any gene: 3. For the CDR3, the DNA is TGCAGTGCTAGAGTGGCAGGGGGGAACACCGGGGAGCTGTTTTTT. Translated: CSARVAGGNTGELFF.

Concerning this clonotype: A read error may be the cause here, since a much bigger clone is one base away. This chain connects TRBV7-7 to TRBJ1-1, with a tentative D call TRBD1 (5 bases). Germline V gene sequence: CDR1 SSHAT, CDR2 FNYEAQ (reference sequence). The CDR3 consists of 11 residues. The CDR3 spells CASGFRVGTFF. DNA for the CDR3: TGTGCTAGCGGCTTCAGGGTTGGGACTTTCTTT. The whole variable domain, filled in from reference TRBV7-7 and TRBJ1-1, reads GAGVSQSPRYKVTKRGQDVTLRCDPISSHATLYWYQQALGQGPEFLTYFNYEAQPDKSGLPSDRFSAERPEGSISTLTIQRTEQRDSAMYRCASGFRVGTFFGQGTRLTVV.

This clonotype has just a few counts. A junction end diverges from the germline sequence, so it may reflect a read error. This chain links TRBV7-2 with TRBJ2-5; D is unclear. The germline V gene has CDR1 SGHTA and CDR2 FQGNSA. This CDR3 has 12 residues. The chain's CDR3 is CASSLDLATQYF. The CDR3 region has the DNA TGTGCCAGCAGTTTAGACCTTGCGACCCAGTACTTC.

Many counts were recorded for this clonotype. The genes are TRBV5-1 and TRBJ2-1, with D uncertain. CDR1 is SGHRS and CDR2 is YFSETQ in the germline V gene. The CDR3 totals 17 residues. Trimming pared 1 base from V and 8 bases from J, leaving 22 bases between. CDR3 protein: CASSLIPTVRLIHEQFF. CDR3 in DNA: TGCGCCAGCAGCTTGATCCCCACAGTCAGACTCATCCATGAGCAGTTCTTC.

The chain is built from TRBV10-3 and TRBJ2-1; D ambiguous. Germline CDR1 is ENHRY and CDR2 is SYGVKD. V was shortened by 0 bases and J by 5 bases, with 11 bases between the two germline ends. This CDR3 region has 15 residues. The CDR3 loop is CAISESGSENNEQFF. The DNA of the CDR3 is TGTGCCATCAGTGAGTCTGGGTCAGAGAACAATGAGCAGTTCTTC.

The genes are TRBV4-3 and TRBJ2-3; TRBD2 matches at 8 bases. Germline lookup yields CDR1 LGHNA and CDR2 YSLEER. Trimming removed 0 bases from V and 3 bases from J; junction bases left unmatched: 5. The CDR3 runs to 16 residues. This CDR3 reads CASSQDSAGGTDTQYF. The CDR3 nucleotides are TGCGCCAGCAGCCAAGATTCGGCGGGGGGTACAGATACGCAGTATTTT.

This chain links TRBV14 with TRBJ2-7; 7 bases match TRBD1. This CDR3 contains 11 residues. The ends lost 1 base at V and 12 bases at J; junction bases unmatched: 3. Germline lookup yields CDR1 SGHDN and CDR2 FVKESK. The CDR3 protein is CASSQGGTAYF. The CDR3 DNA reads TGTGCCAGCAGCCAAGGTGGGACAGCGTACTTC.

This sequence joins TRBV6-6 and TRBJ2-7, with D possibly being TRBD2 (5 bases). V dropped 5 bases and J dropped 7 bases, with 18 bases sitting between them. CDR1 and CDR2 (germline): MNHNY, SVGAGI (reference sequence). CDR3 length: 14 amino acids. The CDR3 DNA sequence: TGTGCCAGCAGTGACAAGGGAGAAGACAATGAGCAGTACTTC. Its translation is CASSDKGEDNEQYF.

This chain connects TRBV20-1 to TRBJ2-5, with 13 bases that match TRBD2. The germline CDR1 and CDR2 sequences are DFQATT and SNEGSKA (reference sequence). J gave up 3 bases and V 5 bases, and 6 bases lay outside the gene matches. The CDR3 is 15 residues long. The chain's CDR3 is CSASGTSGAEETQYF. The CDR3 DNA sequence: TGCAGTGCTTCGGGGACTAGCGGGGCCGAAGAGACCCAGTACTTC.

J is TRBJ2-5 and V is TRBV20-1; either TRBD1 or TRBD2 may supply D (5 bases each). The CDR3 contains 14 residues. The germline V gene encodes CDR1 DFQATT and CDR2 SNEGSKA (reference sequence). V lost 4 bases and J 5 bases, leaving 17 bases between the germline ends. The CDR3 here is CSAKSGVGRETQYF. The DNA of the CDR3 is TGCAGTGCTAAGAGCGGAGTGGGACGGGAGACCCAGTACTTC.

This clonotype was recorded at least ten times. V is TRBV6-4 and J is TRBJ2-5, with 10 bases that match TRBD1. V was pared by 3 bases and J by 3 bases, with 7 bases of the junction left unmatched. Germline CDR1 MRHNA, CDR2 SNTAGT. The CDR3 is 16 amino acids. The CDR3 coding sequence is TGTGCCAGCAGTGATTCCCGGGACAGGGGAAAAGAGACCCAGTACTTC. This sequence encodes CASSDSRDRGKETQYF.

This clonotype showed up just a few times. This chain joins TRBV29-1 and TRBJ2-1; D could derive from TRBD1 or TRBD2 (5 bases each). Trimming removed 7 bases from V and 9 bases from J, with 16 bases in between. The CDR3 is 12 amino acids. Germline V lookup: CDR1 SQVTM, CDR2 ANQGSEA. The CDR3 coding sequence is TGCAGCGGCTGGGACCCGAAGTTTGAGCAGTTCTTC. Translating gives CSGWDPKFEQFF.

V is TRBV20-1 and J is TRBJ1-1, with D possibly TRBD1 on 5 matching bases. Per germline, CDR1 DFQATT and CDR2 SNEGSKA (reference sequence). CDR3 length: 14 residues. Trimming stripped 2 bases from V and 1 base from J, with 11 bases between. CDR3 sequence reads: CSARSTGTNTEAFF. The CDR3 DNA reads as TGCAGTGCTAGATCAACAGGAACGAACACTGAAGCTTTCTTT.

This clonotype came up many times. The V gene is TRBV30, the J gene TRBJ2-3, with a tentative D call TRBD1 (7 bases). The germline V and J ends were trimmed by 6 bases and 4 bases, with 17 bases remaining between them. Germline-derived CDR1 and CDR2 are GTSNPN and SVGIG (reference sequence). CDR3 length equals 14 residues. CDR3 sequence (DNA): TGTGCCTGCACCGGGCAGGGGGGACCAGATACGCAGTATTTT. Protein: CACTGQGGPDTQYF.

Comment on this clonotype: Possible read error: a much larger clone is one base away. The rearrangement joins TRBV6-5 to TRBJ1-5; 7 nucleotides agree with TRBD1. Germline assignment: CDR1 MNHEY and CDR2 SVGAGI. The CDR3 is 13 amino acids. V lost 6 bases and J lost 4; bases outside the gene matches: 3. CDR3 region: CASSVTGNQPQHF. In DNA form, the CDR3 reads TGTGCCAGCAGCGTGACAGGGAATCAGCCCCAGCATTTT.

The rearrangement uses TRBV6-1 and TRBJ2-7; the D gene could be TRBD1 or TRBD2 (5 bases each). Per germline, CDR1 MNHNS and CDR2 SASEGT. The CDR3 is 14 residues long. V was trimmed by 6 bases and J by 1 base, leaving 13 bases between them. This chain's CDR3 is CASRRDLFSYEQYF. CDR3 nucleotide sequence: TGTGCCAGCAGAAGGGACCTTTTTTCCTACGAGCAGTACTTC.

This clonotype showed up many times. This CDR3 is CASSTPLGTGDGETQYF. The CDR3 bases are TGTGCCAGCAGTACCCCATTGGGGACAGGGGATGGGGAGACCCAGTACTTC. This chain links TRBV2 with TRBJ2-5, with 10 bases matching TRBD1. The CDR3 spans 17 residues. Germline CDR1 and CDR2: SNHLY and FYNNEI. After removal of 5 bases from V and 5 bases from J, the junction contained 14 bases not matched to a gene.

With respect to this clonotype: Mismatch with germline at one junction end may stem from a read error. V is TRBV14 and J is TRBJ2-2; D call uncertain. This CDR3 has 15 residues. The germline gives CDR1 SGHDN, CDR2 FVKESK. CDR3 region: CASGQDRVDAGELFF. In DNA, the CDR3 is TGTGCCAGCGGCCAAGATCGGGTAGATGCCGGGGAGCTGTTTTTT.

This sequence joins TRBV27 and TRBJ2-3, with 9 positions matching TRBD1. Per the germline V gene, CDR1 is MNHEY and CDR2 is SMNVEV (reference sequence). CDR3 length equals 16 residues. V dropped 6 bases and J dropped 2; count of bases not matched to a gene: 9. The CDR3: CASSRTTGGPTDTQYF. CDR3 nucleotide sequence: TGTGCCAGCAGCCGGACTACAGGGGGCCCCACAGATACGCAGTATTTT.

This clonotype was recorded at least ten times. This chain uses TRBV29-1 with TRBJ2-4; TRBD2 agrees at 7 bases. CDR1 is SQVTM and CDR2 is ANQGSEA in the germline V gene. This CDR3 contains 13 residues. V dropped 2 bases and J dropped 6; count of bases not matched to a gene: 4. CDR3 coding DNA: TGCAGCGTTGAATCGGGAGGTAGAAACATTCAGTACTTC. This encodes CSVESGGRNIQYF.

This clonotype showed up many times. The chain's CDR3 is CASQIYEQYF. The CDR3 DNA reads TGCGCCAGCCAAATCTACGAGCAGTACTTC. The chain combines TRBV10-2 with TRBJ2-7; D gene ambiguous. Trimming took 8 bases from V and 3 from J, leaving 5 bases between them. The CDR3 extends over 10 amino acids. The germline gives CDR1 WSHSY, CDR2 SAAADI.

The chain employs TRBV25-1 and TRBJ2-1; D unresolved. Germline CDR1 reads MGHDK; CDR2 reads SYGVNS. The V gene lost 7 bases and the J gene lost 2 bases, with 21 bases spanning the gap. The CDR3 extends over 17 amino acids. The CDR3 region is CASKGWADRSTYNEQFF. The CDR3 DNA follows: TGTGCCAGCAAGGGATGGGCGGACCGTTCTACCTACAATGAGCAGTTCTTC.

This clonotype was recorded once. The rearrangement joins TRBV21-1 to TRBJ2-4; TRBD1, as called in the table, went unchecked against the DNA. TRBV21-1 is a listed pseudogene. This CDR3 is built from 18 residues. The CDR3 DNA sequence: TGTGCCAGCAGCAAAGAACCGACGGGACCTCTAGCCAAAAACATTCAGTACTTC. It yields the protein CASSKEPTGPLAKNIQYF.

This sequence joins TRBV6-5 and TRBJ2-7; 13 nucleotides match TRBD2. The V gene's germline CDR1 is MNHEY and CDR2 SVGAGI. V shed 6 bases and J 4 bases; nucleotides not matched to a gene: 6. This CDR3 has 15 residues. The CDR3 region has the DNA TGTGCCAGCAGAACGAGACTAGCGGGAGGATACGAGCAGTACTTC. It translates to CASRTRLAGGYEQYF.